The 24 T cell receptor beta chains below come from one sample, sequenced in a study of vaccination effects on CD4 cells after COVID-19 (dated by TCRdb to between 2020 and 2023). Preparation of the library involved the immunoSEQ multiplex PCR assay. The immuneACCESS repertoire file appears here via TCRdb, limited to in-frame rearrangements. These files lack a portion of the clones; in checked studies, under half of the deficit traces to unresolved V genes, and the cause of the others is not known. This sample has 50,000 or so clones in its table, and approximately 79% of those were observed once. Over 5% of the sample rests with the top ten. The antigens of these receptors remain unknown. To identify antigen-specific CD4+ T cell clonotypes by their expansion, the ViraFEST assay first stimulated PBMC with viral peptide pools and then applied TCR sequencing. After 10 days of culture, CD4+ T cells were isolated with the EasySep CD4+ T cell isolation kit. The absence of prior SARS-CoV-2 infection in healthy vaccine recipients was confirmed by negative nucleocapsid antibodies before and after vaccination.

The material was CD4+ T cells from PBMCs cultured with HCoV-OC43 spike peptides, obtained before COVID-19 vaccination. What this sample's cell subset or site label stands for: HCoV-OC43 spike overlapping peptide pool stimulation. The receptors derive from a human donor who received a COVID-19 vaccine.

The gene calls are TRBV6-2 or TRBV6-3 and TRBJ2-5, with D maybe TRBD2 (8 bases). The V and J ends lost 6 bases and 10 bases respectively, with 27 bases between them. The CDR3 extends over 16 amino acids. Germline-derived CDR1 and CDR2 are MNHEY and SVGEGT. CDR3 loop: CASSPRMVAGPGGQYF. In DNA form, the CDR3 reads TGTGCCAGCAGCCCCCGGATGGTAGCGGGGCCAGGGGGCCAGTACTTC.

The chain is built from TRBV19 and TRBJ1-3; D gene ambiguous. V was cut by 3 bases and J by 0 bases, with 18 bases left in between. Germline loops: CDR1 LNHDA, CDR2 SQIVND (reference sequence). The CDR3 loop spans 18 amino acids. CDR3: CASSMIAAGSISGNTIYF. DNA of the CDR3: TGTGCCAGTAGTATGATCGCTGCCGGTTCAATCTCTGGAAACACCATATATTTT.

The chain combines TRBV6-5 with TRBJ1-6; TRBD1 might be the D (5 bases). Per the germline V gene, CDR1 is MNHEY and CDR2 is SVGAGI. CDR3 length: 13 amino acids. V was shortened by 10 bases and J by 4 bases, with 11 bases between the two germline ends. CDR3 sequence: CATETVYNSPLHF. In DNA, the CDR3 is TGTGCCACCGAGACAGTATATAATTCACCCCTCCACTTT.

The CDR3 is CASSMVAGTLTTQYF. CDR3 coding DNA: TGTGCCAGTAGTATGGTGGCAGGGACGTTGACGACCCAGTACTTC. V is TRBV19 and J is TRBJ2-5, with D perhaps TRBD1 or TRBD2 (5 bases each). The germline V gene encodes CDR1 LNHDA and CDR2 SQIVND (reference sequence). The CDR3 consists of 15 residues. Trimming pared 3 bases from V and 7 bases from J, leaving 18 bases between.

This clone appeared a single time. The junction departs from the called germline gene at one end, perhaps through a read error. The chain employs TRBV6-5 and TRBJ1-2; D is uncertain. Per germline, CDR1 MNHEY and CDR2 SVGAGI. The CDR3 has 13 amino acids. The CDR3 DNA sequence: TGTGCCAGCAGTAACTCGAGAGTTCGCGGCTACACCTTC. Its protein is CASSNSRVRGYTF.

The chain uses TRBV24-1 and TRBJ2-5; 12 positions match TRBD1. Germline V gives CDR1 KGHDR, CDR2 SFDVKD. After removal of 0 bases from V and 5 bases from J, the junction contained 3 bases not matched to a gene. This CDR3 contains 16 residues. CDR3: CATSDLRGQGAETQYF. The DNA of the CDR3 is TGTGCCACCAGTGATTTGCGGGGACAGGGGGCTGAGACCCAGTACTTC.

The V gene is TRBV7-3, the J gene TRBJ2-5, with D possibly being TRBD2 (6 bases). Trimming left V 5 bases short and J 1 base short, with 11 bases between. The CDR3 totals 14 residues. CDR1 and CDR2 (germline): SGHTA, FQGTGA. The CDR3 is CASSAAGPQETQYF. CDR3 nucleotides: TGTGCCAGCAGCGCCGCGGGGCCCCAAGAGACCCAGTACTTC.

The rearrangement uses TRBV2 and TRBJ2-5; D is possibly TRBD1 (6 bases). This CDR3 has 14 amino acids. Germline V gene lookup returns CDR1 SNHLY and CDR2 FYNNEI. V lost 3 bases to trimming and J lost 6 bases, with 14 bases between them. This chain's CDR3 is CASSDRGGWKTQYF. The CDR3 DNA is TGTGCCAGCAGTGATCGTGGGGGCTGGAAGACCCAGTACTTC. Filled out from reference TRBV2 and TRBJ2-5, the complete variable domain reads EPEVTQTPSHQVTQMGQEVILRCVPISNHLYFYWYRQILGQKVEFLVSFYNNEISEKSEIFDDQFSVERPDGSNFTLKIRSTKLEDSAMYFCASSDRGGWKTQYFGPGTRLLVL.

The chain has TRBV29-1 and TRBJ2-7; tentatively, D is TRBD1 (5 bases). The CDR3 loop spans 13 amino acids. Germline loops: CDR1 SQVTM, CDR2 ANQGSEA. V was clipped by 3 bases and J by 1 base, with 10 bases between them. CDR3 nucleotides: TGCAGCGTTGACAGGGTAGGGTCCTACGAGCAGTACGTC. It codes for CSVDRVGSYEQYV.

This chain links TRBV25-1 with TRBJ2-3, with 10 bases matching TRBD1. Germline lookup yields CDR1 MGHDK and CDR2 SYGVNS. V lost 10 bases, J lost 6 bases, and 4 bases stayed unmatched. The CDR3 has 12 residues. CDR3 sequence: CATRTGGDTQYF. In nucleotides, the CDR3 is TGTGCCACCCGGACAGGGGGTGATACGCAGTATTTT.

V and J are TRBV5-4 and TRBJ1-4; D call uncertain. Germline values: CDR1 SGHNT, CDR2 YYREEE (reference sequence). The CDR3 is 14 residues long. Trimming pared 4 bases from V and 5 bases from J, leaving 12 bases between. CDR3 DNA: TGTGCCAGCAGCGTGGGATTACGGAATGAAAAACTGTTTTTT. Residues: CASSVGLRNEKLFF.

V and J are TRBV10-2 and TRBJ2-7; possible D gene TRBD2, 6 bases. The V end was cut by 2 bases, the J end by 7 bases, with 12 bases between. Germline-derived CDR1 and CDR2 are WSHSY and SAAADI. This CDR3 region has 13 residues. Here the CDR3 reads CASSETGVGEQYV. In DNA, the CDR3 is TGCGCCAGCAGTGAGACGGGGGTGGGTGAGCAGTACGTC.

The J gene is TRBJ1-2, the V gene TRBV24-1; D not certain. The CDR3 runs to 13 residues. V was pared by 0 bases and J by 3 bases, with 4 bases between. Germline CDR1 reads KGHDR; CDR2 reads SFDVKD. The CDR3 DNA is TGTGCCACCAGTGATTTGATGGACTATGGCTACACCTTC. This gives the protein CATSDLMDYGYTF.

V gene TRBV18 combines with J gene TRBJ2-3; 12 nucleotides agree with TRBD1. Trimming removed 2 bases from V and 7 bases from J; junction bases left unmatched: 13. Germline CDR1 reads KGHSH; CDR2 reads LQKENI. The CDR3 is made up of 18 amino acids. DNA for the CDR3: TGTGCCAGCTCACCAAAAACCGGGACAGGGGGCCTGGAGAATACGCAGTATTTT. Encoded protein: CASSPKTGTGGLENTQYF.

The CDR3 loop is CASSGTANQPQHF. Written as DNA, the CDR3 is TGTGCCAGCAGCGGGACAGCAAATCAGCCCCAGCATTTT. The V gene is TRBV6-5, the J gene TRBJ1-5; TRBD1 matches 7 bases. CDR3 length: 13 residues. Germline V CDR1 and CDR2: MNHEY, SVGAGI. V lost 6 bases to trimming and J lost 4 bases; unmatched junction nucleotides: 3.

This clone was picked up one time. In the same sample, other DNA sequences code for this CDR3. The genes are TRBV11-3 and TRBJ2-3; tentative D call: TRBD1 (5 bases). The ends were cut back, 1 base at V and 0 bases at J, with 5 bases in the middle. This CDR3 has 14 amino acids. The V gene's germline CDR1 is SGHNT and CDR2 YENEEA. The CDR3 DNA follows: TGTGCCAGCAGCTTAGGACAGAGCACAGATACGCAGTATTTT. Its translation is CASSLGQSTDTQYF.

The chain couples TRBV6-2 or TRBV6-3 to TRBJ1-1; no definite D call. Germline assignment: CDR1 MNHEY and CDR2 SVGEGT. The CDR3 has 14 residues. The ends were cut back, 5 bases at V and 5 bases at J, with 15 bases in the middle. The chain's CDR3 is CASSQSGRSTEAFF. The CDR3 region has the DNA TGTGCCAGCAGTCAATCTGGTAGGTCGACTGAAGCTTTCTTT.

The CDR3 region has the DNA TGTGCCAGCTCACCTGATTCAAGCTCCTATAATTCACCCCTCCACTTT. Translating gives CASSPDSSSYNSPLHF. The chain couples TRBV18 to TRBJ1-6; unclear D gene. The CDR3 loop spans 16 amino acids. The germline CDR1 and CDR2 sequences are KGHSH and LQKENI. With 3 bases removed from V and 0 bases from J, the gap between germline ends came to 9 bases.

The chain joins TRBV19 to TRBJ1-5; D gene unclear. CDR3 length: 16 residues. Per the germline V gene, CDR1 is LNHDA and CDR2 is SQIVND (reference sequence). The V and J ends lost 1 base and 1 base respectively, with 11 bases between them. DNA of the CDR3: TGTGCCAGTAGTATAGCGGTCTCGGGAAGCAATCAGCCCCAGCATTTT. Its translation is CASSIAVSGSNQPQHF.

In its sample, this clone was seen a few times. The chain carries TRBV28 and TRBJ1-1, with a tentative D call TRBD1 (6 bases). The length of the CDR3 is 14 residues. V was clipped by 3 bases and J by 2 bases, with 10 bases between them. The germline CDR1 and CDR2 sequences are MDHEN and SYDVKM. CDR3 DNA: TGTGCCAGCAGTTTGGGGGGCCCTAACACTGAAGCTTTCTTT. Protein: CASSLGGPNTEAFF.

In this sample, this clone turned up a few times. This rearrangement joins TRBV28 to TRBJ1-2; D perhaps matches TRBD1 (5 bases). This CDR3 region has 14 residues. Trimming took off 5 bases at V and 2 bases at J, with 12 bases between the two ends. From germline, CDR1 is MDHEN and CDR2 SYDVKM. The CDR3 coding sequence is TGTGCCAGCAGTCTCTTGGGGCTAAACTATGGCTACACCTTC. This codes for CASSLLGLNYGYTF.

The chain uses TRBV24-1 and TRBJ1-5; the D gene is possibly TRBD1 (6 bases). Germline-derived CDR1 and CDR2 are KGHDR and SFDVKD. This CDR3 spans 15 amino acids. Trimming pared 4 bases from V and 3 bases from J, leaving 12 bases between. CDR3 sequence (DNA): TGTGCCACCAGTGAACCGGACAGCGTCAATCAGCCCCAGCATTTT. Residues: CATSEPDSVNQPQHF.

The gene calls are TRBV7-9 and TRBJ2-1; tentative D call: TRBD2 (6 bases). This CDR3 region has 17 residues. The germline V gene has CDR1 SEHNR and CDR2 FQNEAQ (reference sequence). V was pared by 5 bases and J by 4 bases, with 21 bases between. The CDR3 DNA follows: TGTGCCAGCAGCCCCACAAGCCGGGAGTCAGCTTACAATGAGCAGTTCTTC. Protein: CASSPTSRESAYNEQFF.

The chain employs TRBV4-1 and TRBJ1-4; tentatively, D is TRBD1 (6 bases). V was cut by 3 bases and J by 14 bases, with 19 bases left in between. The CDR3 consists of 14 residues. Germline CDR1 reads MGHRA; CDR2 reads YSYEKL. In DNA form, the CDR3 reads TGCGCCAGCAGCCAGCAGATGGGGGGCGGAAGCCTGTTTTTT. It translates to CASSQQMGGGSLFF.